The present T cell receptor (beta chain) was sequenced within a study of OX40 agonist ivuxolimab in advanced cancers. Background on the study: The treatment was a fully human IgG2 OX40 agonist, ivuxolimab. Patients were dosed intravenously with ivuxolimab at 0.01 to 10 mg/kg every 2 weeks.

As for this clone: No antigen is known for it.

Generated by immunoSEQ multiplex PCR, the TCRdb table keeps only in-frame clones and is missing some. The profile shows tens of thousands of clones, around 90% of them singletons. General study results and limits: Among some nonresponders, normalized T-cell clonal expansion was also low. Among patients with partial responses at 0.1-3.0 mg/kg, clonal expansion was among the lowest.

V lost 4 bases to trimming and J lost 0 bases, with 17 bases between them. CDR3 length: 17 amino acids. Germline values: CDR1 SGDLS, CDR2 YYNGEE. The specimen was CD4+ or CD8+ T cells sorted from blood, collected in a trial of the OX40 agonist ivuxolimab. This rearrangement joins TRBV9 to TRBJ1-3; possibly TRBD1 for D (5 bases). The source is an adult with an advanced solid tumor such as melanoma, head and neck, liver or kidney cancer. CDR3 sequence reads: CASSLGVSAVSGNTIYF. The DNA of the CDR3 is TGTGCCAGCAGCCTGGGGGTCAGTGCCGTCTCTGGAAACACCATATATTTT.